The rows below give T cell receptor beta chains drawn from one sample of a study of T cell responses to AZD1222 COVID-19 vaccine. TCRdb keeps only in-frame clones here, not all; method: immunoSEQ multiplex PCR. The sample holds 120,000 to 150,000 clones, roughly 90% seen once. Sequences were derived from peripheral blood, sampled on day 0 of AZD1222 vaccination. These receptors were collected from an adult in good health. CDR3s include the opening cysteine and the closing phenylalanine or tryptophan. D genes are given only for firm matches. Clone sizes are given selectively: once, few, many, or a class where the clone is expanded.

clone size,V gene,J gene,CDR3 length,D gene,CDR3 protein,CDR3 DNA
-,TRBV4-3,TRBJ2-2,16,-,CASSQRRAGNTGELFF,TGCGCCAGCAGCCAGCGGCGGGCGGGGAACACCGGGGAGCTGTTTTTT
-,TRBV4-2,TRBJ1-1,16,-,CASSQEIPRGNTEAFF,TGTGCCAGCAGCCAAGAGATTCCCCGAGGGAACACTGAAGCTTTCTTT
-,TRBV27,TRBJ2-3,17,-,CASSLISISAGTDTQYF,TGTGCCAGCAGCCTAATTTCTATCTCGGCCGGCACAGATACGCAGTATTTT
-,TRBV28,TRBJ1-4,14,-,CASSAGTTGEKLFF,TGTGCCAGCAGTGCCGGCACCACGGGGGAAAAACTGTTTTTT
-,TRBV12-3/TRBV12-4,TRBJ2-1,13,-,CASSLRRYNEQFF,TGTGCCAGCAGTTTACGTCGATACAATGAGCAGTTCTTC
-,TRBV5-5,TRBJ1-2,16,TRBD1,CASSPGQGVANYGYTF,TGTGCCAGCAGCCCCGGACAGGGTGTGGCAAACTATGGCTACACCTTC
-,TRBV15,TRBJ2-2,15,TRBD2,CATSLGTSGSGELFF,TGTGCCACCAGCCTGGGGACTAGCGGGAGCGGGGAGCTGTTTTTT
-,TRBV28,TRBJ1-1,13,-,CASKGVGRSEAFF,TGTGCCAGCAAGGGGGTAGGCCGGAGTGAAGCTTTCTTT
-,TRBV7-9,TRBJ2-5,16,TRBD2,CASSPRGSGVQETQYF,TGTGCCAGCAGCCCCCGAGGGAGCGGGGTACAAGAGACCCAGTACTTC
-,TRBV7-2,TRBJ1-1,15,-,CASSPQLGGYTEAFF,TGTGCCAGCAGCCCCCAGCTTGGGGGTTACACTGAAGCTTTCTTT
-,TRBV6-5,TRBJ1-6,14,TRBD1,CASSRGTDNSPLHF,TGTGCCAGCAGCCGCGGGACAGACAATTCACCCCTCCACTTT
-,TRBV6-2/TRBV6-3,TRBJ1-2,17,TRBD1,CASSYGRSLGQNYGYTF,TGTGCCAGCAGTTACGGTCGTTCGTTGGGACAGAACTATGGCTACACCTTC
-,TRBV18,TRBJ1-1,14,TRBD1,CASSRDRVNTEAFF,TGTGCCAGCTCAAGGGACAGGGTGAACACTGAAGCTTTCTTT
-,TRBV27,TRBJ2-7,13,TRBD1,CASSLIQGPEQYF,TGTGCCAGCAGTCTAATACAGGGGCCCGAGCAGTACTTC
-,TRBV11-2,TRBJ2-5,15,TRBD2,CASSLSTSGGETQYF,TGTGCCAGCAGCTTGTCCACTAGCGGGGGAGAGACCCAGTACTTC
few,TRBV9,TRBJ2-5,13,-,CASSVELQETQYF,TGTGCCAGCAGCGTAGAATTGCAAGAGACCCAGTACTTC
-,TRBV5-6,TRBJ2-2,16,TRBD2,CASSRAGGPRTGELFF,TGTGCCAGCAGCCGAGCGGGAGGGCCGAGAACCGGGGAGCTGTTTTTT
-,TRBV7-2,TRBJ1-2,16,TRBD1,CASSLQTGAWNYGYTF,TGTGCCAGCAGCCTTCAGACAGGGGCCTGGAACTATGGCTACACCTTC
-,TRBV5-4,TRBJ2-5,18,TRBD2,CASSSPGERGIRGETQYF,TGTGCCAGCAGCTCCCCGGGGGAGCGGGGGATCAGAGGGGAGACCCAGTACTTC
-,TRBV6-5,TRBJ2-4,16,TRBD1,CASSYTQGKAKNIQYF,TGTGCCAGCAGTTACACACAGGGGAAAGCCAAAAACATTCAGTACTTC
-,TRBV28,TRBJ2-7,13,-,CASSRDLSYEQYF,TGTGCCAGCAGTCGAGACCTGTCCTACGAGCAGTACTTC
-,TRBV30,TRBJ1-1,17,-,CAWSPKSSGRMGTEAFF,TGTGCCTGGAGTCCGAAGAGCTCCGGGCGCATGGGGACTGAAGCTTTCTTT
-,TRBV5-1,TRBJ2-1,13,TRBD2,CASSLGPAGDQVF,TGCGCCAGCAGCTTGGGGCCTGCGGGGGATCAAGTCTTC
-,TRBV7-9,TRBJ2-7,15,TRBD2,CASSVGTSGRDEQYF,TGTGCCAGCAGCGTGGGGACTAGCGGGAGGGACGAGCAGTACTTC
-,TRBV15,TRBJ1-5,13,-,CATSRDFNQPQHF,TGTGCCACCAGCAGAGATTTCAATCAGCCCCAGCATTTT
-,TRBV7-2,TRBJ2-5,14,-,CASSLGGGRETQYF,TGTGCCAGCAGCTTAGGGGGGGGCCGGGAGACCCAGTACTTC
-,TRBV4-3,TRBJ1-6,18,-,CASSQDTGISSYNSPLHF,TGCGCCAGCAGCCAAGATACAGGGATCAGCTCCTATAATTCACCCCTCCACTTT
-,TRBV6-6,TRBJ1-2,13,-,CASTSPGDYGYTF,TGTGCCAGCACCTCCCCGGGAGACTATGGCTACACCTTC
-,TRBV30,TRBJ1-6,14,-,CAWRTGWDNSPLHF,TGTGCCTGGAGGACAGGTTGGGATAATTCACCCCTCCACTTT
-,TRBV24-1,TRBJ2-2,12,-,CATSERTGELFF,TGTGCCACCAGTGAACGAACCGGGGAGCTGTTTTTT
-,TRBV30,TRBJ2-7,14,TRBD1,CAWSTRTGWYEQYF,TGTGCCTGGAGTACCCGGACAGGGTGGTACGAGCAGTACTTC
-,TRBV11-2,TRBJ2-1,13,-,CASSFATPSLQFF,TGTGCCAGCAGCTTCGCCACTCCTTCCTTGCAGTTCTTC
once,TRBV5-4,TRBJ1-4,15,TRBD1,CASSLRGRSEEKLFF,TGTGCCAGCAGCCTGAGGGGGCGGAGTGAGGAAAAACTGTTTTTT
-,TRBV11-2,TRBJ2-1,17,TRBD2,CASTPYTARGELNEQFF,TGTGCCAGCACCCCATATACGGCTCGGGGGGAGCTTAATGAGCAGTTCTTC
-,TRBV6-5,TRBJ2-1,14,-,CASLEEGRGYEQFF,TGTGCCAGCCTAGAGGAGGGTAGGGGTTATGAGCAGTTCTTC
-,TRBV28,TRBJ2-1,16,TRBD2,CASSFVTSGKYNEQFF,TGTGCCAGCAGTTTTGTGACTAGCGGAAAATACAATGAGCAGTTCTTC
-,TRBV30,TRBJ1-5,16,TRBD1,CAWSVLQGEEYQPQHF,TGTGCCTGGAGTGTACTTCAGGGGGAAGAGTATCAGCCCCAGCATTTT
-,TRBV13,TRBJ1-1,15,TRBD1,CASSSRTGGNTEAFF,TGTGCCAGCAGCTCTCGGACAGGGGGGAACACTGAAGCTTTCTTT
-,TRBV6-2/TRBV6-3,TRBJ2-2,15,-,CASSYGRGGTGELFF,TGTGCCAGCAGTTACGGGCGGGGAGGCACCGGGGAGCTGTTTTTT
-,TRBV6-4,TRBJ1-1,13,TRBD1,CASSVDRAAEAFF,TGTGCCAGCAGTGTGGACAGGGCGGCGGAGGCTTTCTTT
-,TRBV6-5,TRBJ1-4,15,-,CASSYSGGMGEKLFF,TGTGCCAGCAGTTACTCGGGAGGGATGGGAGAAAAACTGTTTTTT
-,TRBV2,TRBJ1-4,15,-,CASSEANFYGEKLFF,TGTGCCAGCAGTGAAGCCAACTTCTATGGGGAAAAACTGTTTTTT
-,TRBV4-1,TRBJ2-1,18,-,CASSQGHGASWGINEQFF,TGCGCCAGCAGCCAAGGCCACGGGGCTAGCTGGGGTATCAATGAGCAGTTCTTC
-,TRBV7-2,TRBJ2-7,15,TRBD2,CASRYTSGGNYEQYF,TGTGCCAGCAGATACACTAGCGGGGGGAACTACGAGCAGTACTTC
once,TRBV2,TRBJ2-5,14,-,CASSSKTVQETQYF,TGTGCCAGCAGCTCAAAGACGGTCCAAGAGACCCAGTACTTC
-,TRBV7-9,TRBJ1-5,14,TRBD1,CASVQGGSNQPQHF,TGTGCCTCCGTGCAGGGGGGAAGCAATCAGCCCCAGCATTTT
-,TRBV6-2/TRBV6-3,TRBJ2-6,15,-,CASSVSGNGANVLTF,TGTGCCAGCAGCGTGTCGGGAAACGGGGCCAACGTCCTGACTTTC
-,TRBV9,TRBJ2-2,14,-,CASGGYPNTGELFF,TGTGCCAGCGGGGGCTATCCGAACACCGGGGAGCTGTTTTTT